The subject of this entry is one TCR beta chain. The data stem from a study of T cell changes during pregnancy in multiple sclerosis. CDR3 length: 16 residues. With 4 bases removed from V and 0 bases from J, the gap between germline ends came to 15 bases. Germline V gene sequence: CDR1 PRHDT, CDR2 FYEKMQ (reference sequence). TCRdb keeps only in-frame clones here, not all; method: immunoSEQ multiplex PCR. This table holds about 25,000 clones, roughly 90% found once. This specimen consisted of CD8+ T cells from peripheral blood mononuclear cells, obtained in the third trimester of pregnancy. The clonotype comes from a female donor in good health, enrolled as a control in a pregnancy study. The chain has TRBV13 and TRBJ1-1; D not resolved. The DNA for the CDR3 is TGTGCCAGCAGCTCTCCTTGGGGAGGGTTGAACACTGAAGCTTTCTTT. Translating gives CASSSPWGGLNTEAFF.